These T cell receptor beta chains were read from a single sample in a study of TIL therapy for anti-PD-1-resistant metastatic lung cancer. Method: immunoSEQ multiplex PCR; TCRdb's copy keeps in-frame clones and lacks some. The repertoire includes approximately 97,000 clones, just over 65% of them detected once, and 10% to 11% sits in the top ten. The source material was tumor tissue, sampled at baseline. Receptors originate from a person aged 25-80 years with non-small cell lung cancer. CDR3s include the opening cysteine and the closing phenylalanine or tryptophan. D genes are given only for firm matches. Some rows mark clone size as missing; the rest say once, few, many or name a class of expanded clone.

v_gene: TRBV13; d_gene: NA; abundance: NA; len: 12; j_gene: TRBJ2-5; CDR3aa: CASRRDGETQYF; CDR3nt: TGTGCCAGCAGGAGGGACGGTGAGACCCAGTACTTC
v_gene: TRBV7-2; d_gene: NA; abundance: NA; len: 12; j_gene: TRBJ2-1; CDR3aa: CASSYLEGREFF; CDR3nt: TGTGCCAGCAGCTACCTCGAAGGGCGGGAGTTCTTC
v_gene: TRBV5-1; d_gene: TRBD2; abundance: NA; len: 14; j_gene: TRBJ2-3; CDR3aa: CASSPGLAKDTQYF; CDR3nt: TGCGCCAGCAGCCCGGGACTAGCGAAAGATACGCAGTATTTT
v_gene: TRBV5-5; d_gene: TRBD2; abundance: NA; len: 15; j_gene: TRBJ2-7; CDR3aa: CASSFPPTSSVEQYF; CDR3nt: TGTGCCAGCAGCTTTCCACCGACTAGCAGCGTCGAGCAGTACTTC
v_gene: TRBV2; d_gene: NA; abundance: NA; len: 14; j_gene: TRBJ2-5; CDR3aa: CASRWVDRKETQYF; CDR3nt: TGTGCCAGCCGGTGGGTCGACAGAAAAGAGACCCAGTACTTC
v_gene: TRBV19; d_gene: TRBD2; abundance: few; len: 14; j_gene: TRBJ2-5; CDR3aa: CASSIGTSSETQYF; CDR3nt: TGTGCCAGTAGTATAGGGACTAGCAGCGAGACCCAGTACTTC
v_gene: TRBV7-3; d_gene: NA; abundance: NA; len: 16; j_gene: TRBJ2-2; CDR3aa: CASSLNSRANTGELFF; CDR3nt: TGTGCCAGCAGCTTAAACTCGCGGGCGAACACCGGGGAGCTGTTTTTT
v_gene: TRBV6-6; d_gene: NA; abundance: NA; len: 13; j_gene: TRBJ1-6; CDR3aa: CASSNGGSSPLHF; CDR3nt: TGTGCCAGCAGTAATGGGGGTAGTTCACCCCTCCACTTT
v_gene: TRBV7-3; d_gene: NA; abundance: few; len: 13; j_gene: TRBJ2-2; CDR3aa: CASSPQVTGELFF; CDR3nt: TGTGCCAGCAGCCCACAGGTCACCGGGGAGCTGTTTTTT
v_gene: TRBV28; d_gene: NA; abundance: NA; len: 12; j_gene: TRBJ2-4; CDR3aa: CATSTSHAIQYF; CDR3nt: TGTGCCACTTCTACCTCCCACGCCATTCAGTACTTC
v_gene: TRBV7-2; d_gene: NA; abundance: NA; len: 16; j_gene: TRBJ2-3; CDR3aa: CASSAFPEGQYNTQYF; CDR3nt: TGTGCCAGCAGCGCCTTCCCCGAAGGGCAGTATAATACGCAGTATTTT
v_gene: TRBV5-1; d_gene: TRBD1; abundance: NA; len: 16; j_gene: TRBJ2-2; CDR3aa: CASSLVQGEGTGELFF; CDR3nt: TGCGCCAGCAGCTTGGTGCAGGGGGAAGGCACCGGGGAGCTGTTTTTT
v_gene: TRBV5-1; d_gene: NA; abundance: NA; len: 12; j_gene: TRBJ2-5; CDR3aa: CASSQRQETQYF; CDR3nt: TGCGCCAGCAGCCAGAGACAAGAGACCCAGTACTTC
v_gene: TRBV12-3/TRBV12-4; d_gene: NA; abundance: few; len: 12; j_gene: TRBJ2-7; CDR3aa: CASSPRNYEQYF; CDR3nt: TGTGCCAGCAGTCCCCGTAACTACGAGCAGTACTTC
v_gene: TRBV9; d_gene: TRBD2; abundance: NA; len: 16; j_gene: TRBJ2-1; CDR3aa: CASSVEDSGSYNEQFF; CDR3nt: TGTGCCAGCAGCGTAGAAGATAGCGGGTCCTACAATGAGCAGTTCTTC
v_gene: TRBV11-2; d_gene: NA; abundance: NA; len: 16; j_gene: TRBJ2-5; CDR3aa: CASSFPGRGQTETQYF; CDR3nt: TGTGCCAGCAGCTTTCCGGGGAGGGGGCAGACGGAGACCCAGTACTTC
v_gene: TRBV6-6; d_gene: NA; abundance: NA; len: 15; j_gene: TRBJ2-3; CDR3aa: CASSYRLEVTDTQYF; CDR3nt: TGTGCCAGCAGTTACCGACTAGAAGTCACAGATACGCAGTATTTT
v_gene: TRBV27; d_gene: NA; abundance: once; len: 13; j_gene: TRBJ2-1; CDR3aa: CASSLWGYNEQFF; CDR3nt: TGTGCCAGCAGTTTATGGGGCTACAATGAGCAGTTCTTC
v_gene: TRBV6-5; d_gene: NA; abundance: NA; len: 14; j_gene: TRBJ2-7; CDR3aa: CASSRAGQVSEQYF; CDR3nt: TGTGCCAGCAGTCGAGCGGGACAAGTCAGCGAGCAGTACTTC
v_gene: TRBV13; d_gene: NA; abundance: NA; len: 13; j_gene: TRBJ2-3; CDR3aa: CASSLRTADTQYF; CDR3nt: TGTGCCAGCAGCCTAAGGACAGCCGATACGCAGTATTTT
v_gene: TRBV11-2; d_gene: NA; abundance: NA; len: 15; j_gene: TRBJ2-2; CDR3aa: CASSLTRSITGELFF; CDR3nt: TGTGCCAGCAGCTTAACCCGGTCAATCACCGGGGAGCTGTTTTTT
v_gene: TRBV7-6; d_gene: NA; abundance: few; len: 14; j_gene: TRBJ2-7; CDR3aa: CASSLDGISYEQYF; CDR3nt: TGTGCCAGCAGCTTAGACGGTATCTCCTACGAGCAGTACTTC
v_gene: TRBV3-1/TRBV3-2; d_gene: NA; abundance: NA; len: 14; j_gene: TRBJ1-1; CDR3aa: CASSHWVKWPEAFF; CDR3nt: TGTGCCAGCAGCCATTGGGTAAAGTGGCCTGAAGCTTTCTTT